The 6 T cell receptor beta chains given below trace back to one sample, sequenced in a study of OX40 agonist ivuxolimab in advanced cancers. Profiled with immunoSEQ multiplex PCR; TCRdb holds only in-frame clones, not every one. The data contain some 16,000 clones, 80% to 90% of them seen just once; the ten biggest clones take up roughly 32%. The sequenced sample was CD4+ or CD8+ T cells sorted from blood, obtained in a trial of the OX40 agonist ivuxolimab. The receptors were gathered from an adult with an advanced solid tumor such as melanoma, head and neck, liver or kidney cancer.

The chain combines TRBV19 with TRBJ1-5; perhaps TRBD1 as D (6 bases). The CDR3 consists of 16 residues. V shed 4 bases and J shed 3 bases, with 16 bases lying between them. Germline V gene lookup returns CDR1 LNHDA and CDR2 SQIVND (reference sequence). As DNA, the CDR3 is TGTGCCAGTAGTACGACCCCGGGACAACTCAATCAGCCCCAGCATTTT. It encodes CASSTTPGQLNQPQHF.

Concerning this clone: Additional DNA sequences in this sample encode the identical CDR3. The chain combines TRBV29-1 with TRBJ2-7; D remains unclear. V lost 3 bases and J 0 bases, leaving 6 bases between the germline ends. Germline CDR1 reads SQVTM; CDR2 reads ANQGSEA. The CDR3 totals 12 residues. The CDR3 loop reads CSVEGSSYEQYF. CDR3 DNA sequence: TGCAGCGTTGAGGGAAGCTCCTACGAGCAGTACTTC.

This rearrangement joins TRBV6-5 to TRBJ2-5; 10 bases are shared with TRBD1. V lost 4 bases to trimming and J lost 0 bases; unmatched junction nucleotides: 2. This CDR3 is built from 15 residues. Germline V lookup: CDR1 MNHEY, CDR2 SVGAGI. This CDR3 reads CASSSGTGDQETQYF. The CDR3 bases are TGTGCCAGCAGTTCAGGGACAGGGGACCAAGAGACCCAGTACTTC.

The chain recombines TRBV7-2 with TRBJ2-7, with a possible D match to TRBD2 (5 bases). V gave up 3 bases and J gave up 6 bases, with 12 bases separating them. The CDR3 runs 13 residues. Germline CDR1 SGHTA, CDR2 FQGNSA. CDR3 DNA sequence: TGTGCCAGCAGCTTGGGGAGTTGGGTCGAGCAGTACTTC. Translated: CASSLGSWVEQYF.

The genes are TRBV30 and TRBJ1-4; no firm D call. There are 12 residues in the CDR3. Deletions cut 3 bases from V and 8 bases from J, with 10 bases between. Germline assignment: CDR1 GTSNPN and CDR2 SVGIG (reference sequence). The CDR3 here is CAWSRPREKLFF. The CDR3 nucleotides are TGTGCCTGGAGCCGACCTCGGGAAAAACTGTTTTTT.

This rearrangement joins TRBV10-3 to TRBJ1-5, with a weak D call TRBD1 (6 bases). Germline CDR1 is ENHRY and CDR2 is SYGVKD. Deletions cut 3 bases from V and 7 bases from J, with 22 bases between. The CDR3 is made up of 17 amino acids. In DNA form, the CDR3 reads TGTGCCATCAGTGACCCCTACCTGGCGGGGGCAGGGCAGCCCCAGCATTTT. Its protein product is CAISDPYLAGAGQPQHF.